Included here is one T cell receptor beta chain sequence, with context. Its antigen is currently unknown. This may be a read error, as it is one base from a much larger clone. CDR1 is MGHRA and CDR2 is YSYEKL in the germline V gene. There are 16 residues in the CDR3. With V trimmed by 3 bases and J by 9 bases, 12 bases remained unmatched. The sample comes from a study of post-analysis software for immune sequencing data. Turning to the study itself: Both relapsing-remitting and secondary progressive multiple sclerosis featured among the disease courses, as did progressive-relapsing multiple sclerosis.

General study results and limits: Included in a set of roughly five TRBV segments more frequent in patients than controls were TRBV5-6, TRBV5-1 and TRBV20-1. When compared against controls, multiple sclerosis patients showed significantly lower normalized Chao1 diversity.

Carried by the TCR beta cDNA libraries were unique molecular identifiers. Some 500,000 cDNA molecules were obtained per 1 to 10 million input T cells. TCRdb independently ran MiXCR on the PCR reads; one entry per CDR3 protein. Of about 430,000 distinct CDR3 sequences listed, about 40% are singletons. Sequences were obtained from blood. The gene calls are TRBV4-1 and TRBJ2-5, with 11 bases fitting TRBD1. The receptor was isolated from a girl aged 2 to 9 with multiple sclerosis. CDR3 in amino acids: CASSQADRGLYEAQYF. The CDR3 DNA reads TGCGCCAGCAGCCAGGCGGACAGGGGGCTTTATGAGGCCCAGTACTTC.